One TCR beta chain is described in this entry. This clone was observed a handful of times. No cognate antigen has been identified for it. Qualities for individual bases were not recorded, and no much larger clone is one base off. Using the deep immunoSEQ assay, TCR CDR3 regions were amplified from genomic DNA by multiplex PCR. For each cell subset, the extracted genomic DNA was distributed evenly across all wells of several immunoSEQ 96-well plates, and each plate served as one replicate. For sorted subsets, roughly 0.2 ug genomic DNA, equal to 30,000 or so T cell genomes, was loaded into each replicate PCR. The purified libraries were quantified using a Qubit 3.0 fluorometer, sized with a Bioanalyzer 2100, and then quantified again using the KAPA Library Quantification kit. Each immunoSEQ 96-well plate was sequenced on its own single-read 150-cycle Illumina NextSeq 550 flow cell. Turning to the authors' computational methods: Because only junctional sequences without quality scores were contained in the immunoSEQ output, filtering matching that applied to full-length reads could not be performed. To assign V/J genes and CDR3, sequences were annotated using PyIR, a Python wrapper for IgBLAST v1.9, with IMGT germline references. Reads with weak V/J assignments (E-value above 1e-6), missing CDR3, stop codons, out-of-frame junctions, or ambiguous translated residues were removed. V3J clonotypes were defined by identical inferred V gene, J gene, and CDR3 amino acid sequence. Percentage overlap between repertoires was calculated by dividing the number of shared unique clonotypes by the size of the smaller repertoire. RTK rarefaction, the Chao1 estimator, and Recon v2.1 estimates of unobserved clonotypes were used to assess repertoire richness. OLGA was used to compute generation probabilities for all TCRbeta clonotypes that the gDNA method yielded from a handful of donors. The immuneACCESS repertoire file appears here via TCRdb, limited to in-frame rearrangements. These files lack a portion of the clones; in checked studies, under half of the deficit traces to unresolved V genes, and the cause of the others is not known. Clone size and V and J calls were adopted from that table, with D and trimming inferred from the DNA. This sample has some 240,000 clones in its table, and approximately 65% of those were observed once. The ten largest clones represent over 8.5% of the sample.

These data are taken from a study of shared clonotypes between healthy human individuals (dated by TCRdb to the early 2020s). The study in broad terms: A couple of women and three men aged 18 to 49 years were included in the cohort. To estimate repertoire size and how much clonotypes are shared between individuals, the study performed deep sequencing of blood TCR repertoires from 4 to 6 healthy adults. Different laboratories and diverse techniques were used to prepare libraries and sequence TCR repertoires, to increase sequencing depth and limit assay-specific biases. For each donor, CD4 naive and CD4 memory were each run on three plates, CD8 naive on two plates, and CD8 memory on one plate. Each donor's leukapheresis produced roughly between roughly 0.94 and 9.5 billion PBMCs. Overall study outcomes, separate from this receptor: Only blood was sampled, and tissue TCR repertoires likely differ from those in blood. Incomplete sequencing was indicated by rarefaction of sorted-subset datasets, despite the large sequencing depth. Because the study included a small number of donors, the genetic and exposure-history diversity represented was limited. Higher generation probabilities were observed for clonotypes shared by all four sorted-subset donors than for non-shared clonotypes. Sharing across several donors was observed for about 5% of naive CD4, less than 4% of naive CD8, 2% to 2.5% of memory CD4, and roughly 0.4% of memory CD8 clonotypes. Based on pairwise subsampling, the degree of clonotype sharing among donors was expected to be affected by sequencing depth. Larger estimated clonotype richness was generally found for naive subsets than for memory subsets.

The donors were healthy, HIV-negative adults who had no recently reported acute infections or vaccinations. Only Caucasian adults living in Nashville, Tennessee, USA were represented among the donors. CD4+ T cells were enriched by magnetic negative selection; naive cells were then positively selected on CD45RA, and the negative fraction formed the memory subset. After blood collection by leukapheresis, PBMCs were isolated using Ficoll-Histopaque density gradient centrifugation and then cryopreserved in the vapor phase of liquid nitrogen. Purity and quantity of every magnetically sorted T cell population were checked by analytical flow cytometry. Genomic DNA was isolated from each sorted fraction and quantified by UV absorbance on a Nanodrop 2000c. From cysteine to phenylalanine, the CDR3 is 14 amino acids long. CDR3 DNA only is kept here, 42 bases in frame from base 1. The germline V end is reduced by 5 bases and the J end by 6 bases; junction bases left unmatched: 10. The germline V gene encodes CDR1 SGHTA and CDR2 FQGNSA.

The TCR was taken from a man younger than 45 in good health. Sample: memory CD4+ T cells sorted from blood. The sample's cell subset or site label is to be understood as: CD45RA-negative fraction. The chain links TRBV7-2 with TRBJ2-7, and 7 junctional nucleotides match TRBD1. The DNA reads TGTGCCAGCAGCACTAGACAGGGATCAGGCGAGCAGTACTTC. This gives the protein CASSTRQGSGEQYF.